The source of this T cell receptor beta chain is a study of blood T cell repertoires in COVID-19. Germline V gene data show CDR1 as SGHTS and CDR2 as YDEGEE. Trimming stripped 4 bases from V and 3 bases from J, with 17 bases between. The CDR3 totals 15 residues. In the original analysis: The assay estimated nucleated cells by amplifying reference gene primers. Libraries were prepared by immunoSEQ multiplex PCR; TCRdb keeps only in-frame clonotypes and omits some of them. V and J calls and clone size are copied from that table; D and trimming were computed from the DNA. Of some 89,000 clones listed, 82% were seen once; the top ten hold about 1.2%.

V and J are TRBV5-8 and TRBJ2-7; possible D gene TRBD2, 5 bases. The sample consisted of peripheral blood. The source is a woman older than 75 with acute or convalescent COVID-19. The CDR3, as DNA: TGTGCCAGCAGCGGCGGCGGGCTGGGGTACTACGAGCAGTACTTC. Its translation is CASSGGGLGYYEQYF.